This TCR beta chain was recovered during a study of CXCR3-negative and CXCR3-positive naive CD8 T cells. The CDR3 is 11 amino acids. CDR1 is MDHEN and CDR2 is SYDVKM in the germline V gene. The study's findings and limits: Memory cells diverged, while naive CXCR3-positive and CXCR3-negative cells had similar TRBV-TRBJ usage. CXCR3-positive naive cells had TRB CDR3s that were more hydrophobic than CXCR3-negative naive cells had.

All TRB cDNA libraries came from 5' RACE performed with UMI labels. From its re-call of the 5' RACE reads, TCRdb lists each CDR3 protein once, without DNA. The sample shows 150,000 or so distinct CDR3 sequences, and 0.25% to 0.3% sits with its ten largest clones. A note on this clonotype: Its target is not known.

The chain couples TRBV28 to TRBJ2-1. The sample consisted of naive CXCR3+ CD8+ T cells from blood. The sample's subset: CD45RO-CCR7+CD27+CD95- naive CD8+ T cells expressing CXCR3 (TNR3+). This sequence was found in a human donor in good health. Some clones in this sample may be carry-over from other donors' samples. CDR3 residues: CASSTVNEQFF.